Listed here is a single T cell receptor (beta chain). Unmatched junction bases numbered 4, after V lost 4 bases and J lost 5 bases. The CDR3 covers 13 residues. From germline, CDR1 is SGHNT and CDR2 YYREEE (reference sequence). The data were obtained in a study of cytomegalovirus exposure and HLA in healthy donors. This PCR relied on a set of 60 Vbeta primers and 13 Jbeta primers. TCRdb's table, derived via immunoSEQ multiplex PCR, lists solely in-frame clones and lacks some. The sample lists around 150,000 clones; about 68% were seen once. The sample consisted of PBMCs. This receptor was taken from a man aged 18 to 35 in good health and CMV-seronegative. This chain uses TRBV5-4 with TRBJ2-3; 7 nucleotides match TRBD2. CDR3 protein: CASSPGLEDTQYF. In DNA, the CDR3 is TGTGCCAGCAGCCCCGGACTAGAAGATACGCAGTATTTT.